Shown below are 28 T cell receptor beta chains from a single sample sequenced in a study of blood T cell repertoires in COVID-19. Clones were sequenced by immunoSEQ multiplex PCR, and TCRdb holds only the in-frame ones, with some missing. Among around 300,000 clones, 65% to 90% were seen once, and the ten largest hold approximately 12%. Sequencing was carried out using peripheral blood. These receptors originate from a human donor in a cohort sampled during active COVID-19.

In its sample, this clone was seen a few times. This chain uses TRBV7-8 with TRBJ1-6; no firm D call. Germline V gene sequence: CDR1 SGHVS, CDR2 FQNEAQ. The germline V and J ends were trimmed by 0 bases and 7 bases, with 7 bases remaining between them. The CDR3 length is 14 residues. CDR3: CASSLAGDNSPLHF. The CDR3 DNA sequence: TGTGCCAGCAGCTTAGCGGGAGACAATTCACCCCTCCACTTT.

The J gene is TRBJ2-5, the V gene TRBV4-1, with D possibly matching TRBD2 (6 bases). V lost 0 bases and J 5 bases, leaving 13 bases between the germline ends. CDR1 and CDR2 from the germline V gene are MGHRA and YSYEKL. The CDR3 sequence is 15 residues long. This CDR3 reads CASSQDPTSFETQYF. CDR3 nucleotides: TGCGCCAGCAGCCAAGATCCCACTAGCTTTGAGACCCAGTACTTC.

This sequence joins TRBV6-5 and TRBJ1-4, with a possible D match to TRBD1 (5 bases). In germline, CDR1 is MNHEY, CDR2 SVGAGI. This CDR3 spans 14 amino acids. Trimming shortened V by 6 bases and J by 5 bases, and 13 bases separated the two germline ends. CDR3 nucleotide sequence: TGTGCCAGCAGGGACATTCGGGTAAATGAAAAACTGTTTTTT. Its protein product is CASRDIRVNEKLFF.

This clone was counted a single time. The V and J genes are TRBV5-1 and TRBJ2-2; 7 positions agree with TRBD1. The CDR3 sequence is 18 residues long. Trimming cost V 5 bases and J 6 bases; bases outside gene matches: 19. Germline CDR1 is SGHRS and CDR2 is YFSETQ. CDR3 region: CASRRSVERDSRAGELFF. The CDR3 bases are TGCGCCAGCAGAAGGAGTGTGGAGAGGGACAGCCGGGCCGGGGAGCTGTTTTTT.

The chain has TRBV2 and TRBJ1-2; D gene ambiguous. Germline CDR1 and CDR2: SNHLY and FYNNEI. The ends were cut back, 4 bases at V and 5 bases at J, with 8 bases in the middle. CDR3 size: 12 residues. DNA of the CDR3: TGTGCCAGCAGTGTCGTCGAGTATGGCTACACCTTC. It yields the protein CASSVVEYGYTF.

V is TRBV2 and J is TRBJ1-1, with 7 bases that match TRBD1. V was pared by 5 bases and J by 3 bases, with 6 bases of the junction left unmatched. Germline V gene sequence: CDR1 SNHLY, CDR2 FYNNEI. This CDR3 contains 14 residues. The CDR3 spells CASSQQGTYTEAFF. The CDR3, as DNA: TGTGCCAGCAGTCAACAGGGGACCTACACTGAAGCTTTCTTT.

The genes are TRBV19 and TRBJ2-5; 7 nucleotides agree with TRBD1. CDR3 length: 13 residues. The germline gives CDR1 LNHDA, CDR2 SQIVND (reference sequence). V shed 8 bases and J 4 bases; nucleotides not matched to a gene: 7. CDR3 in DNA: TGTGCCAGTCGAACGACAGGGTCAGAGACCCAGTACTTC. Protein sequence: CASRTTGSETQYF.

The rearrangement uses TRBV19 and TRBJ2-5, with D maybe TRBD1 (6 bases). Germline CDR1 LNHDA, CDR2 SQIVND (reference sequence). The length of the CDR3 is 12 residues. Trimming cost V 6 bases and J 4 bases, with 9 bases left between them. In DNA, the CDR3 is TGTGCCAGTAGGACAGGATCAGAGACCCAGTACTTC. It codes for CASRTGSETQYF.

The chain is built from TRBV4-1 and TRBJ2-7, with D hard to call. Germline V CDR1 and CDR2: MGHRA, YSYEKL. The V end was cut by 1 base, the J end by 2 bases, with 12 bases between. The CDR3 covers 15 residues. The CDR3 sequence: CASSQGVTNTYEQYF. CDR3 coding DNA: TGCGCCAGCAGCCAAGGTGTTACAAATACCTACGAGCAGTACTTC.

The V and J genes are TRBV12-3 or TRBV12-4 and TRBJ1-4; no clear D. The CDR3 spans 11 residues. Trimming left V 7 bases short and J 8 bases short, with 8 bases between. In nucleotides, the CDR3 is TGTGCCAGCACCCGCGGAGAAAAACTGTTTTTT. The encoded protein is CASTRGEKLFF.

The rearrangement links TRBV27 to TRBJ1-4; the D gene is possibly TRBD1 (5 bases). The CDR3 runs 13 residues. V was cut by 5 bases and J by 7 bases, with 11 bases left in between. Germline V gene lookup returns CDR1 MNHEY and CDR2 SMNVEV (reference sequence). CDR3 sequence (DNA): TGTGCCAGCAGTCAATACAGGACTGAAAAACTGTTTTTT. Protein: CASSQYRTEKLFF.

CDR3 region: CASSLEGRGIYEQYF. DNA for the CDR3: TGTGCCAGCAGCTTGGAGGGCAGGGGGATCTACGAGCAGTACTTC. The V gene is TRBV5-4, the J gene TRBJ2-7; TRBD1 agrees at 7 bases. With V trimmed by 0 bases and J by 3 bases, 6 bases remained unmatched. The CDR3 runs 15 residues. The V gene's germline CDR1 is SGHNT and CDR2 YYREEE (reference sequence).

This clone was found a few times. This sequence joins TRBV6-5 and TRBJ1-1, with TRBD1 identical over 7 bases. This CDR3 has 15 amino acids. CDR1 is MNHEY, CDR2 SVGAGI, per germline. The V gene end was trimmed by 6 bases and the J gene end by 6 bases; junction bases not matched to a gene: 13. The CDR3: CASSFSGGIKAEAFF. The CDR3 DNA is TGTGCCAGCAGCTTTTCAGGGGGGATCAAGGCTGAAGCTTTCTTT.

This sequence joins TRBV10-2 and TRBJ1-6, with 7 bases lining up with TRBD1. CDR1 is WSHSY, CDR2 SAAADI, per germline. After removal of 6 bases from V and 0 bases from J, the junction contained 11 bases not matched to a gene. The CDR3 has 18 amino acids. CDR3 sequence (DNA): TGCGCCAGCAGCCCTGCTGGACAGGCGAGCTCCTATAATTCACCCCTCCACTTT. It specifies CASSPAGQASSYNSPLHF.

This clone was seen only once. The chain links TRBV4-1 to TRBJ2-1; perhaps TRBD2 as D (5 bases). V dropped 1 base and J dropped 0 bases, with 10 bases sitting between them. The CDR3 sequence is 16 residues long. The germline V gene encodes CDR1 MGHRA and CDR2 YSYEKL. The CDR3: CASSQVAKSSYNEQFF. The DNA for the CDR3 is TGCGCCAGCAGCCAAGTAGCGAAAAGCTCCTACAATGAGCAGTTCTTC.

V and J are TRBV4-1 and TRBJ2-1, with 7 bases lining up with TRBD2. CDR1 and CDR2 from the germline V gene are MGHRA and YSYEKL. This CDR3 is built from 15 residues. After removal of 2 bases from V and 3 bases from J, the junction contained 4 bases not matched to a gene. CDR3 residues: CASSQSSGVYNEQFF. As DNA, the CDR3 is TGCGCCAGCAGCCAATCAAGCGGGGTCTACAATGAGCAGTTCTTC.

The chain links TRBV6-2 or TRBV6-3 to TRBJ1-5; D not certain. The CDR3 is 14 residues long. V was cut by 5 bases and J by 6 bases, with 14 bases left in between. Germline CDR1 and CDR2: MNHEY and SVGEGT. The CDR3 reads CASSLLDFLQPQHF. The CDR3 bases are TGTGCCAGCAGTCTCCTAGACTTCCTTCAGCCCCAGCATTTT.

CDR3 sequence reads: CSAAQGALNYGYTF. The CDR3 DNA follows: TGCAGCGCGGCCCAGGGGGCGCTTAACTATGGCTACACCTTC. The V and J genes are TRBV29-1 and TRBJ1-2, with TRBD1 matching over 8 bases. Germline assignment: CDR1 SQVTM and CDR2 ANQGSEA. This CDR3 contains 14 residues. J gave up 1 base and V 7 bases, and 8 bases lay outside the gene matches.

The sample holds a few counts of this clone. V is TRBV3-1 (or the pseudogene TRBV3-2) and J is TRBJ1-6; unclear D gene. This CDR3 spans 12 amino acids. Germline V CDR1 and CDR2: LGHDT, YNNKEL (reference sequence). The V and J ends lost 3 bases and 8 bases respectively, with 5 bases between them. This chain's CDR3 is CASSHLDSPLHF. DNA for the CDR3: TGTGCCAGCAGCCATTTAGATTCACCCCTCCACTTT.

CDR3 sequence: CASSLAQGTGGYSPLHF. The CDR3 nucleotides read TGCGCCAGCAGCTTGGCCCAAGGGACAGGGGGCTATTCACCCCTCCACTTT. This rearrangement joins TRBV5-1 to TRBJ1-6; 12 nucleotides match TRBD1. The trim removed 0 bases at V and 8 bases at J, leaving 6 bases unmatched. The length of the CDR3 is 17 residues. Germline V gene lookup returns CDR1 SGHRS and CDR2 YFSETQ.

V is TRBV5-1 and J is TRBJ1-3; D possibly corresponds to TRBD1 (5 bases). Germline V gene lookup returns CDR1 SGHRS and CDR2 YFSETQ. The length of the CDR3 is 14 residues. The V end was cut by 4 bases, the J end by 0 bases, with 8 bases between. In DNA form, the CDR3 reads TGCGCCAGCAGCGTGCAGGGCTCTGGAAACACCATATATTTT. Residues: CASSVQGSGNTIYF.

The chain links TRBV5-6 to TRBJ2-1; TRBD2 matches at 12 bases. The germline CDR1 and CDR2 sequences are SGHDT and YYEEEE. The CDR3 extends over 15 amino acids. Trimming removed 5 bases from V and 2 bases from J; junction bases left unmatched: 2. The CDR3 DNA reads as TGTGCCAGCAGTCGACTAGCGGGAGCCTACAATGAGCAGTTCTTC. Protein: CASSRLAGAYNEQFF.

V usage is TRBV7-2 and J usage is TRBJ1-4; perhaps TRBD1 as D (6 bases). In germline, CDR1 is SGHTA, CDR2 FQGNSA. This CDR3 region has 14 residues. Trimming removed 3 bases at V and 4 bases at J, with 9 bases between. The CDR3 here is CASSFRGGNEKLFF. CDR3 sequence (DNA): TGTGCCAGCAGCTTCAGGGGCGGTAATGAAAAACTGTTTTTT.

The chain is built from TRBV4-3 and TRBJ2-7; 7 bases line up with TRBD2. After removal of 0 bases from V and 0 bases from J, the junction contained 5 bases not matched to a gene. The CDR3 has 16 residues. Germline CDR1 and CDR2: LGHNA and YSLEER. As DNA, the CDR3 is TGCGCCAGCAGCCAAGAGTTTAGCGGGTACTCCTACGAGCAGTACTTC. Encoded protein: CASSQEFSGYSYEQYF.

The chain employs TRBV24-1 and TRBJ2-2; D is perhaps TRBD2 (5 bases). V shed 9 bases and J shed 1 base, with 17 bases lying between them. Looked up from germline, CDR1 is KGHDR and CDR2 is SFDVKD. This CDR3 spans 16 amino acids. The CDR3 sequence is CATQDSEGRNTGELFF. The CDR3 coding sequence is TGTGCCACCCAAGACTCAGAGGGTCGGAACACCGGGGAGCTGTTTTTT.

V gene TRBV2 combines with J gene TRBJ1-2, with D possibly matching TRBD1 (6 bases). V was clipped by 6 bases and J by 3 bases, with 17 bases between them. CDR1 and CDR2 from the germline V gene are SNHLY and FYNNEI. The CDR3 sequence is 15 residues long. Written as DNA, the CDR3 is TGTGCCAGCAGATTACGTGGGGGCTCGGACTATGGCTACACCTTC. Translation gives CASRLRGGSDYGYTF.

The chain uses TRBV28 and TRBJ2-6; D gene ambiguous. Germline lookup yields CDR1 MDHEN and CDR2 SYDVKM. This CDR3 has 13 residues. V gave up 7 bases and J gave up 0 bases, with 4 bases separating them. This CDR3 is CASTLSGANVLTF. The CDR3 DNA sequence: TGTGCCAGCACTCTCTCTGGGGCCAACGTCCTGACTTTC.

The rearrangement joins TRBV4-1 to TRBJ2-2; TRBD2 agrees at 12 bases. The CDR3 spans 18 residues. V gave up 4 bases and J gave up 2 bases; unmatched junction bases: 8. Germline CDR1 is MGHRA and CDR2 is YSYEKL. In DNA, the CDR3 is TGCGCCAGCAGCCGGCTGACTAGCGGGAGTATAAACACCGGGGAGCTGTTTTTT. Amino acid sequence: CASSRLTSGSINTGELFF.